This TCR beta chain was captured by sequencing in a study of cytomegalovirus exposure and HLA in healthy donors. Looked up from germline, CDR1 is WSHSY and CDR2 is SAAADI. The CDR3 is 16 residues long. V was clipped by 6 bases and J by 7 bases; unmatched bases: 6. The PCR employed 60 Vbeta primers together with 13 Jbeta primers. In the authors' workflow: Later work found tens of millions of unique TCR beta chains, with around 10 million shared. Assay used: immunoSEQ multiplex PCR; TCRdb lists only in-frame clones, some missing. V and J calls and clone size are given by that table; D and trimming were obtained from the DNA. The profile covers 150,000 to 200,000 clones, with 80% to 90% appearing a single time and about 2.1% taken by the ten largest. Whole-study findings and limits: A later analysis found most CMV-associated TCR beta chains apparently HLA-restricted.

Worth noting for this clone: Its antigen is not known.

This TCR derives from a man aged 18-30 years in good health and CMV-seropositive. V and J are TRBV10-2 and TRBJ2-2; 15 nucleotides align to TRBD2. The sample taken for sequencing was PBMCs. CDR3 nucleotide sequence: TGCGCCAGCAGCCGGACTAGCGGGGGGGCGGGCGGGGAGCTGTTTTTT. It codes for CASSRTSGGAGGELFF.